This T cell receptor (beta chain) emerged from a study of T cells in Graves' hyperthyroidism and ophthalmopathy. Notes on the study in general: Most clonotypes expanded in the thyroid (above 0.001) were also present in blood.

TCR beta CDR3 regions were amplified from RNA transcripts. Initially, a first-round RT-PCR of the TCR CDR3 employed the HTBI primer set. A single record per CDR3 protein comes from TCRdb applying MiXCR to the multiplex PCR reads. Found here are about 380,000 distinct CDR3 sequences, about 18% of them singletons; the top ten hold about 38%. The CDR3 is 16 residues long. V lost 3 bases, J lost 1 base, and 13 bases lay in between. Per the germline V gene, CDR1 is ENHRY and CDR2 is SYGVKD. Researchers barred patients who had uncontrolled infection, other autoimmune disease, pregnancy or lactation. For the diagnoses, clinical symptoms, serum thyroxine and TRAb, thyroid ultrasound and orbital computed tomography were used. This clonotype showed up many times. As yet, its antigen is unknown.

This TCR was recovered from a man between 18 and 29 years old with Graves' ophthalmopathy. The rearrangement joins TRBV10-3 to TRBJ2-1, with D tentatively TRBD1 (5 bases). The specimen was blood. CDR3 DNA sequence: TGTGCCATCAGTGACCAGGACCAGGGTTCCTACAATGAGCAGTTCTTC. This translates into CAISDQDQGSYNEQFF.